Listed below are T cell receptor beta chains from one sample, sequenced in a study of breast tumors, draining lymph nodes, adjacent tissues. TCRdb redid the calling of the multiplex PCR reads with MiXCR, one entry per CDR3 protein. This table holds roughly 110,000 distinct CDR3 sequences, about 29% found once. The sample comprised axillary lymph node tissue. The receptor source for this set is a female donor with breast cancer. Some clones in this sample may be carry-over from other donors' samples. Each CDR3 is given with its conserved first and last residue. The D gene is left open where the match is weak. Size is omitted from some rows. Given values are once, few, many or a class for expanded clones.

d_call	v_call	j_call	cdr3_length	clone_size	cdr3_nt	cdr3_aa
TRBD1	TRBV24-1	TRBJ1-3	17	many	TGTGCCACCAGTGATTGGACAGGGGGCACCTCTGGAAACACCATATATTTT	CATSDWTGGTSGNTIYF
NA	TRBV5-1	TRBJ1-1	13	NA	TGCGCCAGCAGCCCCGGAGCGAACACTGAAGCTTTCTTT	CASSPGANTEAFF
NA	TRBV24-1	TRBJ2-5	14	many	TGTGCCACCAGTGCAACAGGGGAGGAAGAGACCCAGTACTTC	CATSATGEEETQYF
NA	TRBV20-1	TRBJ2-5	16	many	TGCAGTGCACCGCGGCCAGGGGGGGGCTTATACGAGACCCAGTACTTC	CSAPRPGGGLYETQYF
NA	TRBV5-1	TRBJ1-3	13	many	TGCGCCAGCAGCTTGGACTCTGGAAACACCATATATTTT	CASSLDSGNTIYF
NA	TRBV20-1	TRBJ1-2	16	many	TGCAGTGCTATTAAACTGTCGGCCGCCGATAACTATGGCTACACCTTC	CSAIKLSAADNYGYTF
TRBD2	TRBV14	TRBJ2-1	18	many	TGTGCCAGCAGCCAAGATGGGTGGACTAGGAGCTCCTACAATGAGCAGTTCTTC	CASSQDGWTRSSYNEQFF
NA	TRBV7-8	TRBJ1-1	14	few	TGTGCCAGCACCGACGGGGGGTTGAACACTGAAGCTTTCTTT	CASTDGGLNTEAFF
TRBD2	TRBV6-6	TRBJ2-7	15	many	TGTGCCAGCAGTCCGCCGGGGGAGGGCTCCTACGAGCAGTACTTC	CASSPPGEGSYEQYF
NA	TRBV7-9	TRBJ1-1	14	NA	TGTGCCAGCGTCTGGAGGCAGCCTAACACTGAAGCTTTCTTT	CASVWRQPNTEAFF
NA	TRBV20-1	TRBJ2-3	12	many	TGCAGTGCTGCTTTAAACACAGATACGCAGTATTTT	CSAALNTDTQYF
NA	TRBV25-1	TRBJ1-4	14	NA	TGTGCCTGCAGTGCTGAGGGTTGGGCTGAAAAACTGTTTTTT	CACSAEGWAEKLFF
NA	TRBV6-6	TRBJ1-4	13	NA	TGTGCCAGCAGTTACAGGGTAGAAGAAAAACTGTTTTTT	CASSYRVEEKLFF
TRBD1	TRBV20-1	TRBJ2-7	14	NA	TGCGGTGCTAGGAGAGGACAGGGGACGAGAGAGCAGTACTTC	CGARRGQGTREQYF
NA	TRBV6-4	TRBJ2-3	15	NA	TGTGCCAGCAGGCACTCAAAAGGGGGCACAGATACGCAGTATTTT	CASRHSKGGTDTQYF
NA	TRBV9	TRBJ2-6	18	many	TGTGCCAGCAGCGTAGCTCCACTCCAAGGGTCTGGGGCCAACGTCCTGACTTTC	CASSVAPLQGSGANVLTF
NA	TRBV19	TRBJ2-1	13	many	TGTGCCAGTAGTTGGGGAGCCTACAATGAGCAGTTCTTC	CASSWGAYNEQFF
NA	TRBV5-4	TRBJ2-2	13	many	TGTGCCAGCAGCTCACAGGTTTCCGGGGAGCTGTTTTTT	CASSSQVSGELFF
NA	TRBV14	TRBJ2-7	11	NA	TGTGCCAGCAGCCAAGAAACAGTGCAGTACTTC	CASSQETVQYF
TRBD1	TRBV6-2/TRBV6-3	TRBJ1-1	15	NA	TGTGCCAGCAGTTTTTCCGGACAGGGGGACACTGAAGCTTCCTTT	CASSFSGQGDTEASF
NA	TRBV3-1	TRBJ1-2	14	many	TGTGCCAGCAGCCCCTTCCCCGCATCCTATGGCTACACCTTC	CASSPFPASYGYTF
NA	TRBV4-3	TRBJ2-6	17	many	TGCGCCAGCAGCCAAGCCGGACAGTCCTCTGGGGCCAACGTCCTGACTTTC	CASSQAGQSSGANVLTF
TRBD1	TRBV28	TRBJ1-5	15	NA	TGTGCCAGCAGTCCGACAGGGGTTGGGAATCAGCCCCAGCATTTT	CASSPTGVGNQPQHF
NA	TRBV27	TRBJ1-5	13	many	TGTGCCAGCAGTTTATCCGGAGGACAGCCCCAGCATTTT	CASSLSGGQPQHF
TRBD1	TRBV9	TRBJ1-4	16	NA	TGTGCCAGCAGCGTTGATACGACAGGGCGGGGTGAAAAACTGTTTTTT	CASSVDTTGRGEKLFF
NA	TRBV28	TRBJ1-5	14	many	TGTGCCAGCAGATGGGCCTCGCCTACATGGCCCCAGCATTTT	CASRWASPTWPQHF
TRBD1	TRBV5-4	TRBJ2-7	14	NA	TGTGCCAGCAGCACGCAGGGACAGCGCTACGAGCAGTACTTC	CASSTQGQRYEQYF
NA	TRBV5-1	TRBJ2-7	13	NA	TGCGCCAGCAAAGAGACAGGACGCCACGACCAGTACTTC	CASKETGRHDQYF
TRBD1	TRBV11-2	TRBJ2-5	16	many	TGTGCCAGCAGCGGTCGGACAGGGGGCCGACAAGAGACCCAGTACTTC	CASSGRTGGRQETQYF
NA	TRBV6-5	TRBJ2-3	18	many	TGTGCCAGCAGTTACTATCTGGGCTCAGGGAGCCCCACAGATACGCAGTATTTT	CASSYYLGSGSPTDTQYF
TRBD2	TRBV5-1	TRBJ2-5	17	many	TGCGCCAGCAGCCCAGGGACTAGACCTTCGTACCAAGAGACCCAGTACTTC	CASSPGTRPSYQETQYF
NA	TRBV20-1	TRBJ2-7	11	many	TGCAGTGCTAGTGAACAGGGACCCCCTCTCTTC	CSASEQGPPLF
NA	TRBV18	TRBJ2-5	17	many	TGTGCCAGCTCACCACCGACGGGCGGCGCGTACCAAGAGACCCAGTACTTC	CASSPPTGGAYQETQYF
TRBD1	TRBV27	TRBJ2-7	13	many	TGTGCCAGCTCAGGGGGCGGGCGGTACGAGCAGTACTTC	CASSGGGRYEQYF
TRBD2	TRBV24-1	TRBJ2-1	20	many	TGTGCCACCAGTACTACTGGCGGGACTAGCGGGGGAGCGTCCTACAATGAGCAGTTCTTC	CATSTTGGTSGGASYNEQFF
TRBD2	TRBV10-3	TRBJ2-1	18	many	TGTGCCATCAGGGGGGGACAGTCCGGGACTAGCGGTACGAATGAGCAGTTCTTC	CAIRGGQSGTSGTNEQFF
NA	TRBV7-6	TRBJ1-1	16	NA	TGTGCCAGCAGCTTAGCGGCCGGGATGATGAACACTGAAGCTTTCTTT	CASSLAAGMMNTEAFF
TRBD1	TRBV20-1	TRBJ2-5	16	many	TGCAGTGCAGGGTGGTTACGACAGGGTTTGGGGGAGACCCAGTACTTC	CSAGWLRQGLGETQYF
TRBD1	TRBV5-1	TRBJ1-6	16	many	TGCGCCAGCAGCTTGAGCACAGGGGCTGTCTACTCACCCCTCCACTTT	CASSLSTGAVYSPLHF
NA	TRBV7-2	TRBJ2-5	12	many	TGTGCCAGCAGCCCCCGCAGGGAGACCCAGTACTTC	CASSPRRETQYF
NA	TRBV6-5	TRBJ1-3	14	many	TGTGCCAGCAGTTGGGACGGCTCTGGAAACACCATATATTTT	CASSWDGSGNTIYF
NA	TRBV7-6	TRBJ1-5	17	many	TGTGCCAGCAGCTTAGAGGCGAGGGGCAGTGGCAATCAGCCCCAGCATTTT	CASSLEARGSGNQPQHF
TRBD2	TRBV24-1	TRBJ2-1	16	many	TGTGCCACCAGTCCATCCGGGACTCCCCGGGGGGGTGAGCAGTTCTTC	CATSPSGTPRGGEQFF
NA	TRBV28	TRBJ1-2	11	NA	TGTGCCAGCAACGGACCCGAGGGCTACACCTTC	CASNGPEGYTF
NA	TRBV7-2	TRBJ2-7	13	many	TGTGCCAGCAGCTTAGTACAAACCTACGAGCAGTACTTC	CASSLVQTYEQYF
TRBD1	TRBV12-3/TRBV12-4	TRBJ2-2	14	many	TGTGCCAGCAACCCTGCACAGGGGTCCGGGGAGCTGTTTTTT	CASNPAQGSGELFF
NA	TRBV6-4	TRBJ2-5	15	NA	TGTGCCAGCATTGGGATATGGAGGGTAAAGGAGACCCAGTACTTC	CASIGIWRVKETQYF
TRBD1	TRBV5-1	TRBJ1-2	17	NA	TGCGCCAGCAGCCCCGCCACCGGGACAGTCGCTCACTATGGCTACACCTTC	CASSPATGTVAHYGYTF
TRBD1	TRBV5-1	TRBJ1-5	15	NA	TGCGCCAGCAGCTTGGACAGGGGCAGCAACCGGCCCCAGCATTTT	CASSLDRGSNRPQHF
NA	TRBV28	TRBJ2-2	15	many	TGTGCCAGCAGTCTTCCACACCGCGGAGCCGGGGAGCTGTTTTTT	CASSLPHRGAGELFF
NA	TRBV28	TRBJ2-5	14	few	TGTGCCAACCATCCCAGTACAGGGCAAGAGACCCAGTACTTC	CANHPSTGQETQYF
NA	TRBV5-1	TRBJ2-7	16	many	TGCGCCAGCAGCCCAGGGGGGCCCACAGGGGAAATCGAGCAGTACTTC	CASSPGGPTGEIEQYF
NA	TRBV6-4	TRBJ2-1	16	few	TGTGCCAGCAGTCACGGGACCGAAGGGGTCAACAATGAGCAGTTCTTC	CASSHGTEGVNNEQFF
NA	TRBV3-1	TRBJ1-1	11	NA	TGTGCCAGCAGCCAGGGTAATGAAGCTTTCTTT	CASSQGNEAFF
NA	TRBV19	TRBJ1-2	14	NA	TGTGCCAGTAGTATGGGAGGGGGACCTTATGGCTACACCTTC	CASSMGGGPYGYTF
TRBD1	TRBV10-3	TRBJ1-4	14	many	TGTGCCACGGGACAGGGTGTTTCAGGAGAAAAACTGTTTTTT	CATGQGVSGEKLFF
TRBD1	TRBV7-2	TRBJ1-1	13	NA	TGTGCCAGCAGCTTAGACAGGGGAAGGGCAGCTTTCTTT	CASSLDRGRAAFF
NA	TRBV15	TRBJ1-3	15	NA	TGTGCCACCAGCACAGGGGTGGACTCTGGAAACACCATATATTTT	CATSTGVDSGNTIYF
NA	TRBV4-3	TRBJ1-5	14	NA	TGCGCCAGCAGCCAAGATCAGGCAGGGTACTACGAGCATTTT	CASSQDQAGYYEHF